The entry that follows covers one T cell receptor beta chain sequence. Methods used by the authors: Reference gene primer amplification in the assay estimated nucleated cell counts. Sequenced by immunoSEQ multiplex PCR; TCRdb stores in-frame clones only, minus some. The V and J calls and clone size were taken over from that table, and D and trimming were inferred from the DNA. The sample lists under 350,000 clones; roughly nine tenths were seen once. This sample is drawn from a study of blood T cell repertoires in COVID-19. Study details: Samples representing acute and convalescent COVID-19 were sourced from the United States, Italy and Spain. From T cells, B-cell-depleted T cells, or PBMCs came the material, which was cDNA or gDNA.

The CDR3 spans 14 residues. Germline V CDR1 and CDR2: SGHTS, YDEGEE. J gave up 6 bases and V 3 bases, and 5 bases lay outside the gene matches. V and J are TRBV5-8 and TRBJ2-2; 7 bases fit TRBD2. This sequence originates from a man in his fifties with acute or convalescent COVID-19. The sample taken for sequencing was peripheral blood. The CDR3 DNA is TGTGCCAGCAGCTGGGACGGGAGGTCCGGGGAGCTGTTTTTT. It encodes CASSWDGRSGELFF.